Detailed here is one TCR beta chain. The antigen is undetermined. The source of the sample is a study of OX40 agonist ivuxolimab in advanced cancers. Study at large: Patients assigned to dose escalation were diagnosed with hepatocellular carcinoma, melanoma, renal cell or head and neck cancer.

There are 13 residues in the CDR3. With 7 bases removed from V and 7 bases from J, the gap between germline ends came to 13 bases. Germline V gene lookup returns CDR1 SGHNT and CDR2 YENEEA. Whole-study results and caveats: The study found among the lowest clonal expansion in partial responders at 0.1-3.0 mg/kg.

The protocol was immunoSEQ multiplex PCR, while the TCRdb copy is restricted to in-frame clones and leaves out a portion. Of around 130,000 clones listed, 93% are singletons. The J gene is TRBJ2-2, the V gene TRBV11-3; D gene unclear. The sequenced sample was CD4+ or CD8+ T cells sorted from blood, obtained in a trial of the OX40 agonist ivuxolimab. The sequence was obtained from an adult with an advanced solid tumor such as melanoma, head and neck, liver or kidney cancer. The CDR3, as DNA: TGTGCCAGCAAGAATACGGCGAGCGGGGAGCTGTTTTTT. Residues: CASKNTASGELFF.